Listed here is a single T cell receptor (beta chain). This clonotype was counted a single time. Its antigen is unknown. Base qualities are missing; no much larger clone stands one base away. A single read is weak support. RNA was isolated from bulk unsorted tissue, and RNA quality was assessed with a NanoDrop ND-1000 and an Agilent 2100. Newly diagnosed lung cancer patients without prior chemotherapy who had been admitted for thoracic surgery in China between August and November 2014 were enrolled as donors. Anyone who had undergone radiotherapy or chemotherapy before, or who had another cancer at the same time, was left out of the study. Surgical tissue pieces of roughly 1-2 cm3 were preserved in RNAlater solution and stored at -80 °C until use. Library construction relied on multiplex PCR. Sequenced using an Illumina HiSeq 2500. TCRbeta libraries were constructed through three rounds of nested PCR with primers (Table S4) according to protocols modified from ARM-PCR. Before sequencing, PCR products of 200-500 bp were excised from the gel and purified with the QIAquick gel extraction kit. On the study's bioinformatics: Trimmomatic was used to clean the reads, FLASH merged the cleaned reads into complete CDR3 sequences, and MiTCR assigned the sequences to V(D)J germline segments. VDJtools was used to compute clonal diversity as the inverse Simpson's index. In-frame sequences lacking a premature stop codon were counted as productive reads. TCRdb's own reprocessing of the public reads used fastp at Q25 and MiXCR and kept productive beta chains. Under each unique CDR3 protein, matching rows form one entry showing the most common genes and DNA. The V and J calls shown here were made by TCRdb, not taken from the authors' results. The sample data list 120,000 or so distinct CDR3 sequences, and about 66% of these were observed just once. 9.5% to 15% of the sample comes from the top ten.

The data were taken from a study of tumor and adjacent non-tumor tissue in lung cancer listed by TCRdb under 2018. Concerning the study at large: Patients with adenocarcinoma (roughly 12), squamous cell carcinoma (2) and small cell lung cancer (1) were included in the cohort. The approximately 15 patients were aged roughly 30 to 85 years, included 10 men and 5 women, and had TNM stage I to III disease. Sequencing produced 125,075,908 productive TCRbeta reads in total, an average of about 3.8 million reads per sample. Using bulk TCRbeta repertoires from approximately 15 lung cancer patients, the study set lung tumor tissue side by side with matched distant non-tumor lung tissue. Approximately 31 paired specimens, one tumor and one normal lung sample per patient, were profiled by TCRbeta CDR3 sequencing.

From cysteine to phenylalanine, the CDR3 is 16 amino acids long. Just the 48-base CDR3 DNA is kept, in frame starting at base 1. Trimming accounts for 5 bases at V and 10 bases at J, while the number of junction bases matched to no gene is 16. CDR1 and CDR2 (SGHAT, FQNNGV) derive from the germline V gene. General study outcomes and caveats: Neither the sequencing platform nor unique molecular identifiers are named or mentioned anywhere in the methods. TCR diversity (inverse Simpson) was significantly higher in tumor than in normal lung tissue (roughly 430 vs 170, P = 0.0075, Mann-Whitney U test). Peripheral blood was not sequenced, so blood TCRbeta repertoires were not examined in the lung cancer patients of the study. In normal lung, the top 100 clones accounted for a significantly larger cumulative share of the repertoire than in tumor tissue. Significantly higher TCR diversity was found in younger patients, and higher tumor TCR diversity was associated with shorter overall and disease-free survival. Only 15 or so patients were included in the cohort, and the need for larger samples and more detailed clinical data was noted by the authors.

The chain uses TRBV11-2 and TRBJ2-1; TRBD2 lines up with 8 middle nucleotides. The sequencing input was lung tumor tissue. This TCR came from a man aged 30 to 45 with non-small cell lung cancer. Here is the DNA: TGTGCCAGCAGCGACACAGGGACTAACGGGAGGGACGAGCAGTTCTTC. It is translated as CASSDTGTNGRDEQFF.